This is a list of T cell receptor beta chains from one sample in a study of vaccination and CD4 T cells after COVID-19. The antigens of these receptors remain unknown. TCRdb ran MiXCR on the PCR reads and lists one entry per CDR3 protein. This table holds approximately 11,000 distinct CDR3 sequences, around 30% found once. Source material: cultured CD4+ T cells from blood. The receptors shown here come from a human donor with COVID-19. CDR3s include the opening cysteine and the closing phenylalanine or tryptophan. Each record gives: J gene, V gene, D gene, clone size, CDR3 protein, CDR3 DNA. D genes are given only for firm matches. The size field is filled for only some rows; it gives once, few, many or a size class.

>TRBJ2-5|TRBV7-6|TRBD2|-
CASSLVSLAGEQETQYF
TGTGCCAGCAGCTTAGTCTCCCTAGCGGGGGAACAAGAGACCCAGTACTTC
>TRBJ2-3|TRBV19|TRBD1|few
CASTEGQASTDTQYF
TGTGCCAGTACCGAGGGACAGGCTAGCACAGATACGCAGTATTTT
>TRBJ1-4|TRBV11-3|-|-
CASSLRGEKLFF
TGTGCCAGCAGCTTGCGCGGAGAAAAACTGTTTTTT
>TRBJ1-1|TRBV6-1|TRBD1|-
CASSLQGPNTEAFF
TGTGCCAGCAGCCTACAGGGGCCGAACACTGAAGCTTTCTTT
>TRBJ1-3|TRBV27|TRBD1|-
CASSLSWTGGNTIYF
TGTGCCAGCAGTTTATCTTGGACAGGGGGAAACACCATATATTTT
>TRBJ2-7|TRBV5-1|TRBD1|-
CASSLLQGKRYEQYF
TGCGCCAGCAGCTTGTTACAGGGGAAGAGGTACGAGCAGTACTTC
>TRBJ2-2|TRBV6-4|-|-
CASAREEAPTGELFF
TGTGCCAGCGCAAGAGAGGAAGCTCCCACCGGGGAGCTGTTTTTT
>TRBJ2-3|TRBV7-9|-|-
CASSLRGVGTDTQYF
TGCGCCAGCAGCCTCAGGGGGGTAGGCACAGATACGCAGTATTTT
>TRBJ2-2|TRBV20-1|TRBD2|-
CSVRGGGAGELFF
TGCAGTGTAAGGGGCGGGGGGGCCGGGGAGCTGTTTTTT
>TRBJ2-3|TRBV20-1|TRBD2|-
CSARDQYGTGGTDTQYF
TGCAGTGCTAGAGATCAATATGGGACGGGGGGAACAGATACGCAGTATTTT
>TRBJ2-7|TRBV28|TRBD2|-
CASAKSDAGGQPYEQYF
TGTGCCAGCGCTAAAAGCGATGCGGGGGGGCAACCGTACGAGCAGTACTTC
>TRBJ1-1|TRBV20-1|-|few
CSAGGVRVNTEAFF
TGCAGTGCGGGGGGAGTGAGGGTGAACACTGAAGCTTTCTTT
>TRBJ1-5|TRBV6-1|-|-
CASTREKGEEQPQHF
TGTGCCAGCACTCGGGAGAAGGGGGAAGAGCAGCCCCAGCATTTT
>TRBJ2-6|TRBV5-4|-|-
CASRARGSGANVLTF
TGTGCCAGCAGAGCACGGGGGTCTGGGGCCAACGTCCTGACTTTC
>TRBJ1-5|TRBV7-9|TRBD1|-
CASSYDGTGDQPQHF
TGTGCCAGCAGCTACGATGGGACAGGGGATCAGCCCCAGCATTTT
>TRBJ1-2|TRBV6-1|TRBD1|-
CASGRDRGLSGYTF
TGTGCCAGCGGCCGGGACAGGGGGCTTAGTGGCTACACCTTC
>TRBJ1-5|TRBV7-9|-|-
CASSSATGMDQPQHF
TGTGCCAGCAGCTCGGCTACAGGAATGGACCAGCCCCAGCATTTT
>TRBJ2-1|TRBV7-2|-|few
CASSLAPERRNEQFF
TGTGCCAGCAGCTTAGCGCCAGAGAGGCGCAATGAGCAGTTCTTC
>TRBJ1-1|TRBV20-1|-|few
CSAQRDSLNTEAFF
TGCAGTGCTCAAAGGGACTCATTGAACACTGAAGCTTTCTTT
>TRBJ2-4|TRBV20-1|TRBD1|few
CSARTSGTVKNIQYF
TGCAGTGCTAGAACGTCCGGGACAGTCAAAAACATTCAGTACTTC
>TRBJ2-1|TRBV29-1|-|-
CSVGSSGSYNEQFF
TGCAGCGTAGGTTCCAGCGGCTCCTACAATGAGCAGTTCTTC
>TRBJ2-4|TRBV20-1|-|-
CSALGGAENIQYF
TGCAGTGCTTTAGGTGGGGCCGAAAACATTCAGTACTTC
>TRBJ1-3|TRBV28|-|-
CASSSYTPTSGFYSGNTIYF
TGTGCCAGCAGTTCCTATACCCCTACATCCGGGTTCTACTCTGGAAACACCATATATTTT
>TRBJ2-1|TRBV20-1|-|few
CSARDRRRSSYNEQFF
TGCAGTGCTAGAGATCGAAGACGCAGCTCCTACAATGAGCAGTTCTTC
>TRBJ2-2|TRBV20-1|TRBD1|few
CSANFRGGQGYGELFF
TGCAGTGCTAACTTTCGTGGGGGACAGGGGTACGGGGAGCTGTTTTTT